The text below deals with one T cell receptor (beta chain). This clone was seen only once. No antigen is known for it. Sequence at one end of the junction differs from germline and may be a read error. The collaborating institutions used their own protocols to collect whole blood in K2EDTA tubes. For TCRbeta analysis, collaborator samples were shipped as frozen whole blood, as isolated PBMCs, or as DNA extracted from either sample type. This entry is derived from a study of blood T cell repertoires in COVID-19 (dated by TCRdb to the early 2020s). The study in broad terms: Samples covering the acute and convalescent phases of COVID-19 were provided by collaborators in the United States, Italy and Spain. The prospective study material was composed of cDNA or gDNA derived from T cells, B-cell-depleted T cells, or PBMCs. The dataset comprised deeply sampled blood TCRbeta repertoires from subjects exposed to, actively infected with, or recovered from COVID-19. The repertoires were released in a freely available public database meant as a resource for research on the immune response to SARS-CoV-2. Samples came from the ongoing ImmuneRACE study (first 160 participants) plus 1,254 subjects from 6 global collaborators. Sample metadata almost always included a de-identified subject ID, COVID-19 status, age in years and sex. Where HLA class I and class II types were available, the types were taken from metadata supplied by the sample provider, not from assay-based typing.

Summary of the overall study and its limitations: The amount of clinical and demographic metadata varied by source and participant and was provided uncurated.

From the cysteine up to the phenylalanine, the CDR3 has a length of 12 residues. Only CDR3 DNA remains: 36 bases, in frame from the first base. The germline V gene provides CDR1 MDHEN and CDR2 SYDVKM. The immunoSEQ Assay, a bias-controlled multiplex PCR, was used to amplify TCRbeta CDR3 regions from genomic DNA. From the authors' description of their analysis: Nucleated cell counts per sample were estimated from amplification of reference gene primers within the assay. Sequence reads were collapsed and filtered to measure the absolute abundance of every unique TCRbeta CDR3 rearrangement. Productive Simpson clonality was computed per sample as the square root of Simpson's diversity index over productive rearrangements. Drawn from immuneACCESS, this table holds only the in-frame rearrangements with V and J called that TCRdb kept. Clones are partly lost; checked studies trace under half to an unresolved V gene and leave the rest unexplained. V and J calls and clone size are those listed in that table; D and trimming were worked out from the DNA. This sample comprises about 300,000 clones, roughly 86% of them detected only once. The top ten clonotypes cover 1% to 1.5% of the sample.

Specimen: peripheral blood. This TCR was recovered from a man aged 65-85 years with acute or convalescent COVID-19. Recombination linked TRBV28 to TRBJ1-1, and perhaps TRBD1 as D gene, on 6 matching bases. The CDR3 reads CASSSQGTEAFF. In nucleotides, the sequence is TGTGCCAGCAGCTCACAGGGCACTGAGGCTTTCTTT.